Included here is one TCR beta chain sequence, with context. Germline values: CDR1 ENHRY, CDR2 SYGVKD. The CDR3 runs 11 residues. The V gene lost 3 bases and the J gene lost 2 bases, with 1 base spanning the gap. The source of the sample is a study of CD8 T cells in Susac syndrome. An input of roughly 0.5 to 1 ug of RNA was subjected to reverse transcription using random hexamers. An immunoSEQ multiplex PCR amplified TCR beta CDR3 over 54 Vbeta and 13 Jbeta. TCRdb called the immunoSEQ multiplex PCR reads again in MiXCR, with one record for every CDR3 protein. The top ten hold approximately 0.17% of the sample, which has 160,000 or so distinct CDR3 sequences, 85% to 95% seen once.

The sequence came from a human donor with Susac syndrome. The V call is TRBV10-3, the J call TRBJ1-1; D gene unclear. The sequencing input was CD4+ T cells from PBMCs. The CDR3: CAISENTEAFF. CDR3 nucleotides: TGTGCCATCAGTGAAAACACTGAAGCTTTCTTT.